The TCR beta chain under discussion was sequenced for a study of cytomegalovirus exposure and HLA in healthy donors. Regarding the study as a whole: In a later analysis, 15,000 to 20,000 TCR beta sequences were associated with HLA alleles at 0.05 false discovery rate. Analysis was performed later, and it showed HLA-associated TCR beta chains to be more clonally expanded than equally common others. A later analysis reported that several of the most significant clusters appeared to be linked to common viral pathogens, among them Epstein-Barr virus. It was reported that the classifier diagnosed cytomegalovirus status with high specificity and sensitivity in both the original and validation cohorts.

Primers for the PCR totalled 60 Vbeta and 13 Jbeta. Sequencing was performed with immunoSEQ multiplex PCR; in TCRdb, only in-frame clones are kept and a portion is missing. The data hold 210,000 or so clones, with 70% to 90% observed a single time. Concerning this clone: Its antigen is not identified.

Unmatched junction bases numbered 7, after V lost 6 bases and J lost 2 bases. The CDR3 is 15 residues long. Germline V CDR1 and CDR2: SNHLY, FYNNEI. The TCR sequence derives from a human donor in good health. The chain combines TRBV2 with TRBJ2-1, with 7 bases aligning to TRBD2. Sequencing was carried out using PBMCs. The CDR3 protein is CASRAGRGAYNEQFF. The CDR3 DNA sequence: TGTGCCAGCAGGGCTGGGAGGGGCGCCTACAATGAGCAGTTCTTC.